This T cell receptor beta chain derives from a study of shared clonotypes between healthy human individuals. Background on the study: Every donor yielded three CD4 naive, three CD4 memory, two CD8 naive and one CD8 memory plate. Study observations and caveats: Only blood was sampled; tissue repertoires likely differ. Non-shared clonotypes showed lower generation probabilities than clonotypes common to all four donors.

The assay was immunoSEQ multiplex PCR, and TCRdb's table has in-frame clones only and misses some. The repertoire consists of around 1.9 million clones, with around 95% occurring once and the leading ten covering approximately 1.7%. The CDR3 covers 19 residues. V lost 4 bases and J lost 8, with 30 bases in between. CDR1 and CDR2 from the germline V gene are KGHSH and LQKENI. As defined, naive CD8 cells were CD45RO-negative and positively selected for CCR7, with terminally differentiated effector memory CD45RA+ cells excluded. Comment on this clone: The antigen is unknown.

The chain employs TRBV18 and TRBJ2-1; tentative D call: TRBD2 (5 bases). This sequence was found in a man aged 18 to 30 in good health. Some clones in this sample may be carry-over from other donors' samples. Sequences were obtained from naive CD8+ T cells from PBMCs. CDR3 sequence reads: CASSHERQRAPGVTDEQFF. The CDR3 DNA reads TGTGCCAGCTCACACGAGAGGCAGAGGGCCCCCGGAGTCACCGATGAGCAGTTCTTC.